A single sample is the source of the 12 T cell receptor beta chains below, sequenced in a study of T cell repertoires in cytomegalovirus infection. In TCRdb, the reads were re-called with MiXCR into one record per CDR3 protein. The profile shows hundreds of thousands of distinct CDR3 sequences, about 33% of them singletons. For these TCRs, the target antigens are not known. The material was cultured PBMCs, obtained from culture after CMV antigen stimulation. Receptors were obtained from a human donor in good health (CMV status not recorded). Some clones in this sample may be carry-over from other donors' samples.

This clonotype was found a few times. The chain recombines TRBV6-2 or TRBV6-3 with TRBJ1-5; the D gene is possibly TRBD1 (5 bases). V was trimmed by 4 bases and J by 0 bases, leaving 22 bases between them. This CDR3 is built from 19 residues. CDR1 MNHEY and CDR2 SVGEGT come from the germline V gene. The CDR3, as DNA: TGTGCCAGCAGTTTCCTCCCCTCGGGGCAGGTCGGTAGCAATCAGCCCCAGCATTTT. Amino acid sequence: CASSFLPSGQVGSNQPQHF.

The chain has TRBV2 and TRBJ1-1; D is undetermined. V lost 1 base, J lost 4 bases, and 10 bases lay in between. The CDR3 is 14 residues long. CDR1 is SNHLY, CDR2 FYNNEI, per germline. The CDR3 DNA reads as TGTGCCAGCAGTGAAGAAGAGGGTGCCACTGAAGCTTTCTTT. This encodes CASSEEEGATEAFF.

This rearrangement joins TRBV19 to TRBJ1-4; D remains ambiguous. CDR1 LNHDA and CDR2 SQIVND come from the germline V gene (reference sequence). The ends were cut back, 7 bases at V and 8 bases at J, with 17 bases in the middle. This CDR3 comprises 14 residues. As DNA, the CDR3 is TGTGCCAGTACCCACCAACCGTCCGGAGAAAAACTGTTTTTT. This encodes CASTHQPSGEKLFF.

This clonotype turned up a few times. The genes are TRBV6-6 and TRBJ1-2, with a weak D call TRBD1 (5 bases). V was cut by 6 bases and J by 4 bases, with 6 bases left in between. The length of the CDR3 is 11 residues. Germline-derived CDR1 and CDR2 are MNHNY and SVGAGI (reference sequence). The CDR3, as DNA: TGTGCCAGCAGGGGGGTCTATGGCTACACCTTC. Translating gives CASRGVYGYTF.

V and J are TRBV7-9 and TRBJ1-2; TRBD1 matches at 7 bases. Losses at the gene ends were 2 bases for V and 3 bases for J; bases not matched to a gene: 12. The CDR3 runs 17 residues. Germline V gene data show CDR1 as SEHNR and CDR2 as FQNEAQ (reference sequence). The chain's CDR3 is CASSLLVWPGGDYGYTF. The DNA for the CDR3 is TGTGCCAGCAGCTTATTAGTATGGCCAGGGGGTGACTATGGCTACACCTTC.

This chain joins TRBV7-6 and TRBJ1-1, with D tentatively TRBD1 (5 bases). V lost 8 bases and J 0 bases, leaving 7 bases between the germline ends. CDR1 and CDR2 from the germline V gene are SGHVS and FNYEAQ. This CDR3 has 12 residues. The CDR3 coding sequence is TGTGCCAGCGGGGGGGTGAACACTGAAGCTTTCTTT. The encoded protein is CASGGVNTEAFF.

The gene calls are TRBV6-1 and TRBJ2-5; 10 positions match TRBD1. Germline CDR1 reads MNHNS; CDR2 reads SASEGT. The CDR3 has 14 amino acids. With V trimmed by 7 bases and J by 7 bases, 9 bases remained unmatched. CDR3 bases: TGTGCCAGCACGGGGACAGGGGCATATGGGACCCAGTACTTC. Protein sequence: CASTGTGAYGTQYF.

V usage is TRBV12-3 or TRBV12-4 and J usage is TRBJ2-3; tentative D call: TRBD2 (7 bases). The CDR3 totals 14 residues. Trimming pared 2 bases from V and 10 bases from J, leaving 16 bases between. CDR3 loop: CASSLNGGHVSQYF. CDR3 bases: TGTGCCAGCAGTTTAAACGGGGGGCACGTCTCGCAGTATTTT.

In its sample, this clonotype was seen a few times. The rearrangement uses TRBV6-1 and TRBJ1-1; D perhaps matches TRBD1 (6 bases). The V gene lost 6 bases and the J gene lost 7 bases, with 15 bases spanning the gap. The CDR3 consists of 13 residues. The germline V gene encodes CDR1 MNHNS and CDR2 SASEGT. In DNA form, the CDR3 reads TGTGCCAGCAGCATCGGACAGAACGATGAAGCTTTCTTT. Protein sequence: CASSIGQNDEAFF.

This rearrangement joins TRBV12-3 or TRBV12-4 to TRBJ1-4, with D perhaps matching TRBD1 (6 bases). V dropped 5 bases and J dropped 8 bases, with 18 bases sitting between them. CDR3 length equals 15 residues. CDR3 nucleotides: TGTGCCAGCAGTCCAGGGTCTCTAACAGGGGAAAAACTGTTTTTT. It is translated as CASSPGSLTGEKLFF.

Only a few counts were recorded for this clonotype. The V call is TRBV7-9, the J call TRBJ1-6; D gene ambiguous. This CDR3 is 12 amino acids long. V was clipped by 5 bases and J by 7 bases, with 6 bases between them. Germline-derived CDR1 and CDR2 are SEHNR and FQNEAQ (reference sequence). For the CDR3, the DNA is TGTGCCAGCAGCGAAGGCAATTCACCCCTCCACTTT. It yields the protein CASSEGNSPLHF.

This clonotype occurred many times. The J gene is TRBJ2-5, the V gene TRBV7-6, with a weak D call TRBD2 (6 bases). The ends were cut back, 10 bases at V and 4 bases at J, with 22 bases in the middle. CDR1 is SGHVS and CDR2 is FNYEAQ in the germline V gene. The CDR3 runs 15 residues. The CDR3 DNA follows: TGTGCCACCCTGGATCGTGGCTGGCGGGGAGAGACCCAGTACTTC. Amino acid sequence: CATLDRGWRGETQYF.